Below, 12 T cell receptor beta chains from the same sample are listed, as sequenced in a study of blood T cell repertoires in COVID-19. Generated by immunoSEQ multiplex PCR, the TCRdb table keeps only in-frame clones and is missing some. The sample carries around 260,000 clones, 65% to 85% recorded once. The sample was peripheral blood. Source of these receptors: a person aged 70 to 80 with COVID-19, enrolled during active disease.

The J gene is TRBJ2-7, the V gene TRBV30; TRBD1 aligns across 9 bases. Germline-derived CDR1 and CDR2 are GTSNPN and SVGIG (reference sequence). The CDR3 runs to 15 residues. V dropped 0 bases and J dropped 2; count of bases not matched to a gene: 5. The CDR3 region has the DNA TGTGCCTGGAGTGTATCGGACAGGGGTCCCTACGAGCAGTACTTC. It yields the protein CAWSVSDRGPYEQYF.

The table lists this clone with a few counts. The genes are TRBV19 and TRBJ1-3; possible D gene TRBD1, 6 bases. V was shortened by 6 bases and J by 11 bases, with 20 bases between the two germline ends. The CDR3 is made up of 14 amino acids. Germline CDR1 LNHDA, CDR2 SQIVND (reference sequence). The CDR3 loop is CASRPRDTRSAIYF. As DNA, the CDR3 is TGTGCCAGTAGACCACGGGACACCCGGTCGGCCATATATTTT.

The rearrangement uses TRBV28 and TRBJ1-4; D not certain. CDR1 is MDHEN, CDR2 SYDVKM, per germline. Trimming pared 7 bases from V and 5 bases from J, leaving 17 bases between. This CDR3 contains 15 residues. The CDR3 bases are TGTGCCAGCAACCCTTACGGGCGGGTAAATGAAAAACTGTTTTTT. Translation gives CASNPYGRVNEKLFF.

This clone was recorded a few times. This chain links TRBV2 with TRBJ1-2, with no clear D. The CDR3 is 12 amino acids. V was cut by 7 bases and J by 2 bases, with 8 bases left in between. Germline V gene lookup returns CDR1 SNHLY and CDR2 FYNNEI. The CDR3 here is CASKPGNYGYTF. CDR3 sequence (DNA): TGTGCCAGCAAACCGGGGAACTATGGCTACACCTTC.

The gene calls are TRBV19 and TRBJ1-5; 11 bases are shared with TRBD1. J gave up 0 bases and V 3 bases, and 4 bases lay outside the gene matches. The V gene's germline CDR1 is LNHDA and CDR2 SQIVND (reference sequence). The CDR3 runs 17 residues. The CDR3 DNA follows: TGTGCCAGTAGTATTCGGACAGGGGGCCTTAGCAATCAGCCCCAGCATTTT. As protein: CASSIRTGGLSNQPQHF.

This chain links TRBV28 with TRBJ1-5; no reliable D call. V gave up 6 bases and J gave up 5 bases, with 14 bases separating them. In germline, CDR1 is MDHEN, CDR2 SYDVKM. The CDR3 runs to 14 residues. The CDR3 DNA reads as TGTGCCAGCAGCCCCGGCCCGGGGTATCAGCCCCAGCATTTT. It codes for CASSPGPGYQPQHF.

This clone was seen a single time. The chain uses TRBV6-2 or TRBV6-3 and TRBJ2-3, with 8 bases that match TRBD1. V was pared by 5 bases and J by 2 bases, with 9 bases of the junction left unmatched. The germline V gene has CDR1 MNHEY and CDR2 SVGEGT. The CDR3 runs 16 residues. The CDR3 spells CASSQDRDAVTDTQYF. The CDR3, as DNA: TGTGCCAGCAGTCAGGACAGGGATGCGGTCACAGATACGCAGTATTTT.

The chain is built from TRBV6-6 and TRBJ1-6; 7 positions match TRBD1. The CDR3 contains 15 residues. After removal of 0 bases from V and 9 bases from J, the junction contained 5 bases not matched to a gene. Germline CDR1 MNHNY, CDR2 SVGAGI (reference sequence). The CDR3 protein is CASSYSPGGISPLHF. The CDR3 DNA reads TGTGCCAGCAGTTACTCGCCAGGGGGTATTTCACCCCTCCACTTT.

This chain joins TRBV28 and TRBJ2-7; 9 nucleotides line up with TRBD2. Unmatched junction bases numbered 5, after V lost 8 bases and J lost 0 bases. This CDR3 comprises 14 residues. The V gene's germline CDR1 is MDHEN and CDR2 SYDVKM. CDR3 sequence reads: CASVRGGSSYEQYF. The CDR3 DNA is TGTGCCAGCGTGCGGGGGGGGAGCTCCTACGAGCAGTACTTC.

The chain carries TRBV7-8 and TRBJ2-5; 13 nucleotides align to TRBD2. The CDR3 consists of 15 residues. The germline CDR1 and CDR2 sequences are SGHVS and FQNEAQ. V gave up 5 bases and J gave up 5 bases; unmatched junction bases: 5. The CDR3 DNA follows: TGTGCCAGCAGCCTATGGACTAGCGGGGGTGAGACCCAGTACTTC. Protein sequence: CASSLWTSGGETQYF.

The chain joins TRBV7-2 to TRBJ1-4, with D possibly being TRBD1 (6 bases). Looked up from germline, CDR1 is SGHTA and CDR2 is FQGNSA. Trimming removed 1 base from V and 6 bases from J, with 12 bases in between. CDR3 length: 15 residues. As DNA, the CDR3 is TGTGCCAGCAGCTTAGTCGGGGGGCGCGATGAAAAACTGTTTTTT. Residues: CASSLVGGRDEKLFF.

V and J are TRBV6-1 and TRBJ2-1; 11 nucleotides line up with TRBD2. Germline CDR1 and CDR2: MNHNS and SASEGT. With V trimmed by 1 base and J by 0 bases, 8 bases remained unmatched. The CDR3 is made up of 19 amino acids. CDR3 nucleotide sequence: TGTGCCAGCAGTGAAGGTTTACTAGCGGGGGTTAGCTCCTACAATGAGCAGTTCTTC. Residues: CASSEGLLAGVSSYNEQFF.